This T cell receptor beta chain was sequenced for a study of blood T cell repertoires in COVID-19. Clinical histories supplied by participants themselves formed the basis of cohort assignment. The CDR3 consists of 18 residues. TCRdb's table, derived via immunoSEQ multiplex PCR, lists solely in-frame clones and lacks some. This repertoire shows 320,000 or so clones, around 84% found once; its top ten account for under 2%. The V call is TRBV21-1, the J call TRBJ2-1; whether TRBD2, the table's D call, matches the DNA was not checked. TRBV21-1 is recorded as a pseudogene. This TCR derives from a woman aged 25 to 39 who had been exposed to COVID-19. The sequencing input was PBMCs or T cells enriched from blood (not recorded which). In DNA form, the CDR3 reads TGTGCCAGCAGCAAAGCGAAAAGTGGGACTAGGGTTTACAATGAGCAGTTCTTC. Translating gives CASSKAKSGTRVYNEQFF.